Detailed here is one TCR beta chain. Its target is unknown. These data belong to a study of post-analysis software for immune sequencing data. This CDR3 region has 12 residues. The V gene end was trimmed by 8 bases and the J gene end by 3 bases; junction bases not matched to a gene: 3. The germline CDR1 and CDR2 sequences are DFQATT and SNEGSKA (reference sequence). Study results and caveats: Among about 5 TRBV segments more frequent in patients than controls were TRBV5-6, TRBV5-1 and TRBV20-1.

Included in the TCR beta cDNA libraries were unique molecular identifiers. From approximately 0.95 to 9.8 million T cells, roughly 0.5 million cDNA molecules were obtained. A single record per CDR3 protein comes from TCRdb applying MiXCR to the PCR reads. Counted here are hundreds of thousands of distinct CDR3 sequences, around 47% occurring once; the ten biggest clones make up around 1.7%. The receptor was derived from a girl aged 10 to 17 with multiple sclerosis. The chain employs TRBV20-1 and TRBJ2-3, with 9 bases lining up with TRBD2. The specimen sequenced was blood. In DNA form, the CDR3 reads TGCAGTCTAGCGGGGTGGACAGATACGCAGTATTTT. Amino acid sequence: CSLAGWTDTQYF.